The clone carrying this TCR beta chain was counted once. This record comes from a study of blood T cell repertoires in COVID-19. Study summary: The study drew acute and convalescent COVID-19 samples from the United States, Italy and Spain.

The authors' processing: Researchers report that nucleated cell counts were estimated from reference gene primer amplification. Here immunoSEQ multiplex PCR was the method, and the copy in TCRdb shows in-frame clones only, minus some. V and J calls and clone size are given by that table; D and trimming were obtained from the DNA. The sample has some 97,000 clones; roughly 92% are singletons. Trimming took off 11 bases at V and 2 bases at J, with 5 bases between the two ends. The CDR3 extends over 10 amino acids. The germline gives CDR1 MRHNA, CDR2 SNTAGT. Sequencing was performed on peripheral blood. This TCR was recovered from a man in his 70s with acute or convalescent COVID-19. The chain carries TRBV6-4 and TRBJ2-3; D unclear. CDR3 residues: CAPVTDTQYF. The CDR3 DNA sequence: TGTGCCCCAGTCACAGATACGCAGTATTTT.